This T cell receptor beta chain emerged from a study of blood T cells in healthy people across ages. Germline CDR1 is SGHTA and CDR2 is FQGNSA. The CDR3 is made up of 15 amino acids. V lost 4 bases and J lost 6; bases outside the gene matches: 12. Only a few counts were recorded for this clonotype. With a J-beta primer mix and a sample-barcoded 5' primer, a second PCR ran about 7 to 12 cycles. There were at least 2.5 million CDR3-containing paired-end reads obtained from each sample. TCRdb reanalysed the 5' RACE reads using MiXCR and keeps one entry per CDR3 protein. Altogether 550,000 to 750,000 distinct CDR3 sequences are present, under 25% being singletons, with the ten largest covering 3% to 4%. Investigators took about 9.2 milliliters of peripheral blood from every donor.

The TCR comes from a man between 65 and 85 years old in good health. The gene calls are TRBV7-2 and TRBJ2-7; 7 bases agree with TRBD1. The sample consisted of blood. The CDR3 coding sequence is TGTGCCAGCAGCTCGCAACAGGGGCCCGGTGTCGAGCAGTACTTC. Its protein product is CASSSQQGPGVEQYF.